This T cell receptor (beta chain) comes out of a study of blood T cell dynamics during melanoma immunotherapy. Whole-study context: Patients with metastatic melanoma got pembrolizumab or nivolumab-ipilimumab as first-line care. Points from the study as a whole: PBMC repertoires of eventual disease-control patients split at W3 into clonality or diversity gains.

DNA loading was fixed at 350 ng for all bulk PBMC samples. TCRdb keeps only in-frame clones here, not all; method: immunoSEQ multiplex PCR. The data contain more than 10,000 clones, almost 85% of them singletons. As to this clone: Its antigen remains unknown.

V was clipped by 6 bases and J by 2 bases; unmatched bases: 3. This CDR3 region has 15 residues. Germline-derived CDR1 and CDR2 are MNHNS and SASEGT. The time point is: pre-treatment baseline. One draw preceded checkpoint blockade; another followed its first cycle at week 3. This receptor was identified in a human donor with melanoma. The sequencing used blood, collected from a patient treated with checkpoint blockade. V is TRBV6-1 and J is TRBJ2-3; TRBD2 agrees at 12 bases. Written as DNA, the CDR3 is TGTGCCAGCAGCCGACTAGCGGGGGTCACAGATACGCAGTATTTT. Protein sequence: CASSRLAGVTDTQYF.